This paragraph covers one T cell receptor beta chain sequence. Data came from immunoSEQ multiplex PCR; TCRdb stores just in-frame clones and leaves some out. The sample contains fewer than 1.6 million clones, around 98.5% of which appear only once. These data belong to a study of shared clonotypes between healthy human individuals. Adult Caucasians living in Nashville, Tennessee made up all of the donors. Germline CDR1 reads PRHDT; CDR2 reads FYEKMQ (reference sequence). The V and J ends lost 1 base and 0 bases, in that order; junction bases with no gene match: 3. The CDR3 sequence is 16 residues long.

The chain has TRBV13 and TRBJ2-7, with TRBD2 identical over 10 bases. The material sequenced was naive CD4+ T cells sorted from blood. Subset meaning: CD45RA+ positively selected. The TCR was taken from a man aged 25 to 40 in good health. CDR3 sequence: CASSLDGTSASYEQYF. The CDR3 DNA reads as TGTGCCAGCAGCTTAGACGGGACTAGCGCCTCCTACGAGCAGTACTTC.